Each of the 21 T cell receptor beta chains below was sequenced from the same sample in a study of T cell responses to AZD1222 COVID-19 vaccine. Profiled with immunoSEQ multiplex PCR; TCRdb holds only in-frame clones, not every one. The table shows more than 150,000 clones, with approximately 91% occurring only once. Specimen: peripheral blood, collected on day 0 of AZD1222 vaccination. These receptor sequences come from an adult in good health.

V usage is TRBV5-1 and J usage is TRBJ2-6, with D perhaps matching TRBD1 (6 bases). V was pared by 4 bases and J by 1 base, with 9 bases between. The CDR3 consists of 15 residues. Germline V gives CDR1 SGHRS, CDR2 YFSETQ. Written as DNA, the CDR3 is TGCGCCAGCAGCGTACAGGGATCTGGGGCCAACGTCCTGACTTTC. Translating gives CASSVQGSGANVLTF.

The gene calls are TRBV28 and TRBJ1-1, with a possible D match to TRBD1 (5 bases). Deletions cut 6 bases from V and 4 bases from J, with 12 bases between. Germline V gene lookup returns CDR1 MDHEN and CDR2 SYDVKM. The CDR3 sequence is 13 residues long. This CDR3 is CASSHRYPTEAFF. In nucleotides, the CDR3 is TGTGCCAGCAGCCACAGGTATCCCACTGAAGCTTTCTTT.

J is TRBJ1-2 and V is TRBV2, with D maybe TRBD1 (5 bases). Trimming took 4 bases from V and 0 from J, leaving 12 bases between them. This CDR3 contains 15 residues. The germline V gene has CDR1 SNHLY and CDR2 FYNNEI. CDR3 sequence: CASSAQQGANYGYTF. Written as DNA, the CDR3 is TGTGCCAGCAGTGCGCAGCAGGGAGCTAACTATGGCTACACCTTC.

This clone was seen just once. The V and J genes are TRBV3-1 (or the pseudogene TRBV3-2) and TRBJ1-3; the D is unclear. Trimming left V 8 bases short and J 0 bases short, with 11 bases between. CDR1 is LGHDT, CDR2 YNNKEL, per germline (reference sequence). CDR3 length equals 14 residues. This chain's CDR3 is CASRGGTSGNTIYF. CDR3 nucleotides: TGTGCCAGCCGGGGAGGAACCTCTGGAAACACCATATATTTT.

This clone was detected a few times. The chain couples TRBV7-3 to TRBJ2-3, with D possibly TRBD2 on 6 matching bases. Trimming took off 4 bases at V and 6 bases at J, with 14 bases between the two ends. This CDR3 is built from 14 residues. Looked up from germline, CDR1 is SGHTA and CDR2 is FQGTGA. DNA of the CDR3: TGTGCCAGCAGCTCAACAGGAGGGAGGGATACGCAGTATTTT. It specifies CASSSTGGRDTQYF.

This sequence joins TRBV5-5 and TRBJ2-7; possible D gene TRBD2, 6 bases. V shed 0 bases and J shed 3 bases, with 22 bases lying between them. The CDR3 totals 18 residues. CDR1 is SGHKS and CDR2 is YYEKEE in the germline V gene (reference sequence). CDR3 sequence: CASSLVGQGGGRVYEQYF. CDR3 DNA: TGTGCCAGCAGCTTGGTGGGGCAGGGAGGTGGTCGGGTCTACGAGCAGTACTTC.

J is TRBJ2-5 and V is TRBV7-2, with TRBD1 as a possible D gene (6 bases). The CDR3 consists of 14 residues. V lost 1 base, J lost 5 bases, and 11 bases lay in between. The germline V gene encodes CDR1 SGHTA and CDR2 FQGNSA. This CDR3 is CASSLEGGWETQYF. The CDR3 bases are TGTGCCAGCAGCTTAGAAGGGGGTTGGGAGACCCAGTACTTC.

V usage is TRBV19 and J usage is TRBJ2-5; TRBD1 agrees at 9 bases. CDR3 size: 16 residues. The J segment lost 5 bases and the V segment lost 5 bases, leaving 12 bases of the junction unmatched. CDR1 is LNHDA and CDR2 is SQIVND in the germline V gene (reference sequence). CDR3 loop: CASSHQWTGAGETQYF. The CDR3 nucleotides read TGTGCCAGTAGTCATCAATGGACAGGGGCAGGGGAGACCCAGTACTTC. Looking up the rest from reference TRBV19 and TRBJ2-5 gives the full variable domain: DGGITQSPKYLFRKEGQNVTLSCEQNLNHDAMYWYRQDPGQGLRLIYYSQIVNDFQKGDIAEGYSVSREKKESFPLTVTSAQKNPTAFYLCASSHQWTGAGETQYFGPGTRLLVL.

This clone was seen once. This chain links TRBV3-1 (or the pseudogene TRBV3-2) with TRBJ2-5; 12 positions match TRBD1. J gave up 5 bases and V 2 bases, and 9 bases lay outside the gene matches. The V gene's germline CDR1 is LGHDT and CDR2 YNNKEL (reference sequence). CDR3 length: 17 amino acids. The CDR3, as DNA: TGTGCCAGCAGCCAACAAATAGGGACAGGGGGCAGGGAGACCCAGTACTTC. This translates into CASSQQIGTGGRETQYF.

This clone was found once. The chain employs TRBV4-1 and TRBJ2-7; 14 bases fit TRBD2. Germline-derived CDR1 and CDR2 are MGHRA and YSYEKL. This CDR3 has 17 residues. J lost 2 bases, V lost 0 bases, and 3 bases had no gene match. The CDR3 protein is CASSQDQTSGRAYEQYF. CDR3 nucleotides: TGCGCCAGCAGCCAAGATCAGACTAGCGGGAGGGCCTACGAGCAGTACTTC.

This chain uses TRBV9 with TRBJ2-2; a possible D gene is TRBD1 (6 bases). The V gene lost 2 bases and the J gene lost 4 bases, with 15 bases spanning the gap. The CDR3 runs 16 residues. Germline loops: CDR1 SGDLS, CDR2 YYNGEE. The CDR3 protein is CASSVWSGVSTGELFF. CDR3 coding DNA: TGTGCCAGCAGCGTGTGGTCAGGGGTCTCCACCGGGGAGCTGTTTTTT.

V usage is TRBV28 and J usage is TRBJ2-1, with TRBD2 identical over 10 bases. Germline V gene data show CDR1 as MDHEN and CDR2 as SYDVKM. J was trimmed by 1 base and V by 2 bases; bases with no gene match: 11. This CDR3 is built from 19 residues. CDR3 DNA: TGTGCCAGCAGTTTAGGTTTGCTAGCGGGAGCATTGTCCTACAATGAGCAGTTCTTC. This translates into CASSLGLLAGALSYNEQFF. Full variable domain (missing parts from reference TRBV28 and TRBJ2-1): DVKVTQSSRYLVKRTGEKVFLECVQDMDHENMFWYRQDPGLGLRLIYFSYDVKMKEKGDIPEGYSVSREKKERFSLILESASTNQTSMYLCASSLGLLAGALSYNEQFFGPGTRLTVL.

This clone showed up just once. The chain combines TRBV18 with TRBJ2-6; D unresolved. The length of the CDR3 is 17 residues. CDR1 and CDR2 (germline): KGHSH, LQKENI. V was pared by 3 bases and J by 0 bases, with 12 bases between. The CDR3 DNA reads as TGTGCCAGCTCACCGGGCCAGCCCGGCTCTGGGGCCAACGTCCTGACTTTC. Its protein product is CASSPGQPGSGANVLTF.

This chain uses TRBV6-5 with TRBJ1-1; 7 positions match TRBD1. V lost 2 bases, J lost 7 bases, and 13 bases stayed unmatched. Germline V CDR1 and CDR2: MNHEY, SVGAGI. CDR3 length: 16 amino acids. CDR3 sequence: CASSYTGAAALDEAFF. The CDR3, as DNA: TGTGCCAGCAGTTACACAGGGGCTGCGGCCCTCGATGAAGCTTTCTTT.

Written as DNA, the CDR3 is TGTGCCAGCAGCTCGAGAGGGGCTGCGGGGTACAATGAGCAGTTCTTC. Amino acid sequence: CASSSRGAAGYNEQFF. The chain links TRBV7-2 to TRBJ2-1; TRBD2 might be the D (6 bases). This CDR3 is built from 16 residues. CDR1 and CDR2 (germline): SGHTA, FQGNSA. V lost 4 bases to trimming and J lost 4 bases, with 17 bases between them.

The V and J genes are TRBV5-5 and TRBJ2-3, with 8 bases fitting TRBD1. V lost 5 bases to trimming and J lost 1 base; unmatched junction nucleotides: 6. The CDR3 contains 15 residues. Germline loops: CDR1 SGHKS, CDR2 YYEKEE (reference sequence). The CDR3 DNA reads as TGTGCCAGCAGTCCACCGGGACAGGGCACAGATACGCAGTATTTT. This encodes CASSPPGQGTDTQYF. The full variable domain, completed using reference TRBV5-5 and TRBJ2-3, is DAGVTQSPTHLIKTRGQQVTLRCSPISGHKSVSWYQQVLGQGPQFIFQYYEKEERGRGNFPDRFSARQFPNYSSELNVNALLLGDSALYLCASSPPGQGTDTQYFGPGTRLTVL.

The rearrangement links TRBV5-4 to TRBJ2-2, with TRBD2 matching 7 bases. J gave up 5 bases and V 0 bases, and 4 bases lay outside the gene matches. CDR3 length: 15 amino acids. Germline-derived CDR1 and CDR2 are SGHNT and YYREEE (reference sequence). The CDR3 DNA reads as TGTGCCAGCAGCTTGGGACGGGGGGTTACCGGGGAGCTGTTTTTT. Its translation: CASSLGRGVTGELFF.

This chain links TRBV27 with TRBJ2-3; weak D call: TRBD2 (5 bases). Trimming stripped 0 bases from V and 0 bases from J, with 10 bases between. This CDR3 has 16 residues. Germline lookup yields CDR1 MNHEY and CDR2 SMNVEV (reference sequence). The CDR3 sequence: CASSLSPADSTDTQYF. The DNA of the CDR3 is TGTGCCAGCAGTTTATCACCAGCGGATAGCACAGATACGCAGTATTTT.

The V gene is TRBV7-2, the J gene TRBJ2-7; TRBD2 agrees at 12 bases. This CDR3 region has 15 residues. Germline V CDR1 and CDR2: SGHTA, FQGNSA. The ends lost 6 bases at V and 2 bases at J; junction bases unmatched: 5. The CDR3 loop is CASRATSGGTYEQYF. CDR3 coding DNA: TGTGCCAGCAGGGCGACTAGCGGGGGTACCTACGAGCAGTACTTC.

This chain connects TRBV11-2 to TRBJ2-3, with TRBD2 as a possible D gene (6 bases). This CDR3 has 19 residues. Germline V gives CDR1 SGHAT, CDR2 FQNNGV. Trimming shortened V by 1 base and J by 2 bases, and 22 bases separated the two germline ends. CDR3 region: CASSLGRPAGKLLTDTQYF. The CDR3 region has the DNA TGTGCCAGCAGCTTAGGAAGGCCCGCGGGAAAACTCCTCACAGATACGCAGTATTTT.

The chain combines TRBV11-3 with TRBJ1-5, with D unclear. The V and J ends lost 1 base and 5 bases respectively, with 12 bases between them. The CDR3 extends over 15 amino acids. Germline V CDR1 and CDR2: SGHNT, YENEEA. The CDR3 DNA is TGTGCCAGCAGCTTAGTTTCTTTTGTTGATCAGCCCCAGCATTTT. This sequence encodes CASSLVSFVDQPQHF.